At least ten counts were recorded for the clone carrying this T cell receptor (beta chain). This entry belongs to a study of T cells in Graves' hyperthyroidism and ophthalmopathy. Template material for amplifying TCR beta CDR3 regions consisted of RNA transcripts. The HTBI primer set was used in a first-round RT-PCR of the TCR CDR3. MiXCR, run by TCRdb on the multiplex PCR reads, gives a single entry per CDR3 protein. The sample carries approximately 590,000 distinct CDR3 sequences, less than 20% recorded once. Sequenced sample: blood. The sequence was obtained from a woman aged 25 to 39 with Graves' hyperthyroidism.

CDR3 sequence reads: CASSQQYSARREETQYF. The DNA of the CDR3 is TGCGCCAGCAGCCAACAATATTCAGCAAGGCGTGAAGAGACCCAGTACTTC. The chain couples TRBV4-3 to TRBJ2-5; D unclear. This CDR3 is 17 amino acids long. V was shortened by 2 bases and J by 3 bases, with 19 bases between the two germline ends. Per the germline V gene, CDR1 is LGHNA and CDR2 is YSLEER.